What follows are 16 T cell receptor beta chains derived from one specimen sequenced in a study of T cells after posttransplantation cyclophosphamide. Using immunoSEQ multiplex PCR, the repertoire was profiled, and TCRdb retains in-frame clones only, with some absent. Among approximately 50,000 clones, 94% were seen once, and the ten largest hold 2.9%. Sequencing input: PBMCs. All receptors come from a woman in her twenties or thirties in good health and a related stem cell transplant donor.

This clone was found once. This sequence joins TRBV19 and TRBJ1-6; D not resolved. CDR1 is LNHDA and CDR2 is SQIVND in the germline V gene (reference sequence). Between the trimmed V and J ends, which lost 4 bases and 9 bases, there was a span of 10 bases. The CDR3 extends over 13 amino acids. For the CDR3, the DNA is TGTGCCAGTAGTACCTTGAGGGCTTCACCCCTCCACTTT. Amino acid sequence: CASSTLRASPLHF.

The rearrangement joins TRBV7-9 to TRBJ1-2; 9 positions agree with TRBD1. Germline values: CDR1 SEHNR, CDR2 FQNEAQ (reference sequence). CDR3 length equals 17 residues. V dropped 5 bases and J dropped 6; count of bases not matched to a gene: 16. The CDR3 DNA follows: TGTGCCAGCAGCCCTACCCACACGGGACAGGGAGGTAATGGCTACACCTTC. This codes for CASSPTHTGQGGNGYTF.

This chain joins TRBV4-1 and TRBJ2-3; D is undetermined. This CDR3 is built from 16 residues. Germline V gene lookup returns CDR1 MGHRA and CDR2 YSYEKL. V was trimmed by 1 base and J by 0 bases, leaving 11 bases between them. The CDR3 sequence: CASSQARQPSTDTQYF. The CDR3 coding sequence is TGCGCCAGCAGCCAAGCCCGACAACCTAGCACAGATACGCAGTATTTT.

The V call is TRBV7-9, the J call TRBJ2-7, with D possibly TRBD1 on 5 matching bases. CDR1 and CDR2 (germline): SEHNR, FQNEAQ (reference sequence). The CDR3 is 14 residues long. V lost 2 bases to trimming and J lost 6 bases, with 14 bases between them. In DNA form, the CDR3 reads TGTGCCAGCAGCTTAACAGGATCCGCCAGCGAGCAGTACTTC. As protein: CASSLTGSASEQYF.

V usage is TRBV4-1 and J usage is TRBJ2-7; D possibly corresponds to TRBD1 (6 bases). V lost 4 bases to trimming and J lost 5 bases, with 12 bases between them. Germline CDR1 MGHRA, CDR2 YSYEKL. The CDR3 is 13 residues long. The CDR3 here is CASSPRDNDEQYF. The CDR3 DNA is TGCGCCAGCAGCCCGAGGGACAACGACGAGCAGTACTTC.

J is TRBJ2-5 and V is TRBV30; 10 nucleotides align to TRBD1. This CDR3 is built from 12 residues. Trimming removed 7 bases from V and 5 bases from J; junction bases left unmatched: 4. CDR1 is GTSNPN and CDR2 is SVGIG in the germline V gene (reference sequence). CDR3 loop: CALTGGGETQYF. CDR3 bases: TGTGCCTTGACAGGGGGCGGGGAGACCCAGTACTTC.

The CDR3 loop reads CASSVTREIGRSTNEKLFF. The CDR3 nucleotides read TGTGCCAGCAGCGTGACTCGGGAAATCGGCAGATCAACTAATGAAAAACTGTTTTTT. The chain recombines TRBV7-8 with TRBJ1-4; D gene unclear. CDR1 is SGHVS, CDR2 FQNEAQ, per germline. Deletions cut 5 bases from V and 0 bases from J, with 22 bases between. The CDR3 runs to 19 residues. Full variable domain (missing parts from reference TRBV7-8 and TRBJ1-4): GAGVSQSPRYKVAKRGQDVALRCDPISGHVSLFWYQQALGQGPEFLTYFQNEAQLDKSGLPSDRFFAERPEGSVSTLKIQRTQQEDSAVYLCASSVTREIGRSTNEKLFFGSGTQLSVL.

The chain carries TRBV28 and TRBJ2-3; maybe TRBD2 (7 bases). CDR1 and CDR2 from the germline V gene are MDHEN and SYDVKM. This CDR3 spans 15 amino acids. The ends were cut back, 6 bases at V and 0 bases at J, with 13 bases in the middle. The CDR3 DNA is TGTGCCAGCAGGTTGGCGGGGGCTAGCACAGATACGCAGTATTTT. This encodes CASRLAGASTDTQYF.

This chain joins TRBV11-2 and TRBJ2-5; tentatively, D is TRBD2 (8 bases). The V gene's germline CDR1 is SGHAT and CDR2 FQNNGV. This CDR3 comprises 16 residues. V was shortened by 1 base and J by 5 bases, with 17 bases between the two germline ends. The DNA for the CDR3 is TGTGCCAGCAGCTTAGCCCCGGGACTAGGGGGCGAGACCCAGTACTTC. This encodes CASSLAPGLGGETQYF. Drawing the rest from reference TRBV11-2 and TRBJ2-5, the complete variable domain is EAGVAQSPRYKIIEKRQSVAFWCNPISGHATLYWYQQILGQGPKLLIQFQNNGVVDDSQLPKDRFSAERLKGVDSTLKIQPAKLEDSAVYLCASSLAPGLGGETQYFGPGTRLLVL.

The rearrangement joins TRBV9 to TRBJ2-5, with 7 bases aligning to TRBD1. The junction had 10 bases not matched to a gene; V was cut back by 0 bases and J by 2 bases. The germline V gene has CDR1 SGDLS and CDR2 YYNGEE. The CDR3 extends over 17 amino acids. Written as DNA, the CDR3 is TGTGCCAGCAGCGTAGGAGGGGGCTCGCGCCCTCAAGAGACCCAGTACTTC. Translation: CASSVGGGSRPQETQYF.

The V gene is TRBV9, the J gene TRBJ2-5; TRBD2 agrees at 9 bases. V trimming: 0 bases; J trimming: 5 bases; junction bases outside the gene matches: 5. The CDR3 sequence is 15 residues long. Per germline, CDR1 SGDLS and CDR2 YYNGEE. CDR3 DNA: TGTGCCAGCAGCGTAGGGGGACTAGCAGGGGAGACCCAGTACTTC. This gives the protein CASSVGGLAGETQYF.

V usage is TRBV14 and J usage is TRBJ2-4; TRBD2 matches at 11 bases. V was pared by 2 bases and J by 5 bases, with 11 bases of the junction left unmatched. The CDR3 consists of 18 residues. Looked up from germline, CDR1 is SGHDN and CDR2 is FVKESK. The CDR3 DNA follows: TGTGCCAGCAGCCAACCTGAATTTAGCGGGGGGGACCAAAACATTCAGTACTTC. Its translation: CASSQPEFSGGDQNIQYF.

This clone was picked up one time. This chain connects TRBV29-1 to TRBJ1-2, with D perhaps TRBD1 (5 bases). Trimming removed 2 bases from V and 6 bases from J, with 19 bases in between. This CDR3 contains 15 residues. The germline CDR1 and CDR2 sequences are SQVTM and ANQGSEA. The CDR3, as DNA: TGCAGCGTTGAACCCCCGTTTCGACAGACGAATGGCTACACCTTC. This codes for CSVEPPFRQTNGYTF.

The V call is TRBV10-2, the J call TRBJ2-3, with D possibly being TRBD1 (5 bases). The germline V gene has CDR1 WSHSY and CDR2 SAAADI. Trimming took off 3 bases at V and 0 bases at J, with 10 bases between the two ends. The CDR3 covers 15 residues. Written as DNA, the CDR3 is TGCGCCAGCAGTGATACAGGAACTAGCACAGATACGCAGTATTTT. Translating gives CASSDTGTSTDTQYF.

The genes are TRBV19 and TRBJ1-2; D is possibly TRBD1 (5 bases). The CDR3 is 12 amino acids. CDR1 and CDR2 (germline): LNHDA, SQIVND (reference sequence). V lost 7 bases and J lost 7, with 13 bases in between. This chain's CDR3 is CASIGGGPGYTF. CDR3 in DNA: TGTGCCAGTATCGGGGGGGGTCCTGGCTACACCTTC. The variable domain in full, completed from reference TRBV19 and TRBJ1-2, reads DGGITQSPKYLFRKEGQNVTLSCEQNLNHDAMYWYRQDPGQGLRLIYYSQIVNDFQKGDIAEGYSVSREKKESFPLTVTSAQKNPTAFYLCASIGGGPGYTFGSGTRLTVV.

The V call is TRBV4-1, the J call TRBJ2-1, with 16 bases that match TRBD2. The CDR3 consists of 17 residues. Trimming cost V 1 base and J 10 bases; bases outside gene matches: 7. CDR1 and CDR2 from the germline V gene are MGHRA and YSYEKL. The CDR3 sequence is CASSQVGTSGGAREQFF. As DNA, the CDR3 is TGCGCCAGCAGCCAAGTGGGGACTAGCGGGGGGGCAAGAGAGCAGTTCTTC.